This record covers a single T cell receptor beta chain. Antigen specificity is unknown. The data originate from a study of lymphopenia after photon versus proton radiotherapy. The data were produced by immunoSEQ multiplex PCR, yet TCRdb's version contains in-frame clones alone and is incomplete. The sample has more than 30,000 clones; about 91% are singletons. Points from the study as a whole: Photon-treated patients lost naive T cells and TCR diversity; proton-treated stayed stable.

The receptor was derived from a woman between 70 and 85 years old with pancreatic cancer. Some clones in this sample may be carry-over from other donors' samples. The sample in question was peripheral blood, obtained from a patient treated with proton-based radiotherapy.

In DNA, the CDR3 is TGTGCCAGCGCAGGAGGGGTCGGTGCAACTAATGAAAAACTGTTTTTT. Its translation: CASAGGVGATNEKLFF. The rearrangement joins TRBV9 to TRBJ1-4, with a possible D match to TRBD1 (5 bases). Germline CDR1 reads SGDLS; CDR2 reads YYNGEE. V shed 7 bases and J shed 0 bases, with 16 bases lying between them. CDR3 length equals 16 residues.